One sample yielded the 9 T cell receptor beta chains listed below, sequenced in a study of blood T cells in healthy people across ages. Together with a sample-barcoded 5' primer, a J-beta primer mix was included in a second PCR lasting roughly 6 to 12 cycles. TCRdb reprocessed the 5' RACE reads with MiXCR, giving one entry per CDR3 protein. Altogether 1.5 million or so distinct CDR3 sequences are present, 42% being singletons, with the ten largest covering approximately 7.9%. The sequenced sample consisted of blood. These receptor sequences come from a woman younger than 35 in good health.

This clonotype was seen a handful of times. The genes are TRBV4-1 and TRBJ1-4; 9 bases fit TRBD1. CDR1 and CDR2 from the germline V gene are MGHRA and YSYEKL. Losses at the gene ends were 0 bases for V and 10 bases for J; bases not matched to a gene: 9. The CDR3 length is 16 residues. CDR3 coding DNA: TGCGCCAGCAGCCAAGACAAAGGACAGGGGAGAGCAAAACTGTTTTTT. Residues: CASSQDKGQGRAKLFF.

This clonotype was detected a few times. The rearrangement links TRBV7-2 to TRBJ2-7; weak D call: TRBD2 (7 bases). Germline V lookup: CDR1 SGHTA, CDR2 FQGNSA. The CDR3 extends over 14 amino acids. V lost 2 bases and J 6 bases, leaving 14 bases between the germline ends. CDR3 amino acids: CASSLTAGALEQYF. The CDR3 DNA sequence: TGTGCCAGCAGCTTAACCGCGGGGGCCCTCGAGCAGTACTTC.

The chain couples TRBV27 to TRBJ1-5; 8 bases are a match to TRBD1. Per the germline V gene, CDR1 is MNHEY and CDR2 is SMNVEV (reference sequence). The CDR3 runs to 14 residues. With 5 bases clipped from V and 8 bases from J, the junction kept 8 bases outside the gene matches. The CDR3 DNA reads TGTGCCAGCAGTGGAGCCGGGACAGGAAAGCCCCAGCATTTT. Encoded protein: CASSGAGTGKPQHF.

The V call is TRBV9, the J call TRBJ1-1, with D uncertain. The V gene's germline CDR1 is SGDLS and CDR2 YYNGEE. V lost 0 bases, J lost 4 bases, and 13 bases lay in between. The CDR3 has 15 residues. Written as DNA, the CDR3 is TGTGCCAGCAGCGTAGCGTCTGGAACCAGCACTGAAGCTTTCTTT. Its protein is CASSVASGTSTEAFF.

This clonotype was seen once. The V call is TRBV6-5, the J call TRBJ2-7; TRBD2 matches 10 bases. The CDR3 runs 15 residues. The J segment lost 6 bases and the V segment lost 2 bases, leaving 7 bases of the junction unmatched. CDR1 MNHEY and CDR2 SVGAGI come from the germline V gene. CDR3 in DNA: TGTGCCAGCAGTTACCGGGCTAGCGGGAGCGGCGAGCAGTACTTC. It translates to CASSYRASGSGEQYF.

CDR3 DNA: TGTGCCAGCAGCTTAATGCGGCCAGGATTGTCTGGAAACACCATATATTTT. This encodes CASSLMRPGLSGNTIYF. This chain links TRBV7-2 with TRBJ1-3, with D unresolved. CDR3 length equals 17 residues. Deletions cut 2 bases from V and 1 base from J, with 15 bases between. In germline, CDR1 is SGHTA, CDR2 FQGNSA. Combining the CDR3 with reference TRBV7-2 and TRBJ1-3 gives the whole variable domain GAGVSQSPSNKVTEKGKDVELRCDPISGHTALYWYRQSLGQGLEFLIYFQGNSAPDKSGLPSDRFSAERTGGSVSTLTIQRTQQEDSAVYLCASSLMRPGLSGNTIYFGEGSWLTVV.

This clonotype was found a few times. The chain employs TRBV7-2 and TRBJ2-3; weak D call: TRBD2 (6 bases). Germline V gene data show CDR1 as SGHTA and CDR2 as FQGNSA. Trimming removed 4 bases from V and 3 bases from J, with 11 bases in between. The CDR3 has 14 residues. In nucleotides, the CDR3 is TGTGCCAGCAGCTCGGGACTTGTAACAGATACGCAGTATTTT. The encoded protein is CASSSGLVTDTQYF.

The table lists this clonotype with a few counts. The chain joins TRBV20-1 to TRBJ2-1; TRBD2 matches at 14 bases. Germline loops: CDR1 DFQATT, CDR2 SNEGSKA (reference sequence). The V segment lost 1 base and the J segment 5 bases; nucleotides outside the gene matches: 7. The CDR3 length is 17 residues. Written as DNA, the CDR3 is TGCAGTGCTAGAGGTGGGACTAGCGGGGGTGTGAACAATGAGCAGTTCTTC. As protein: CSARGGTSGGVNNEQFF.

The chain has TRBV6-5 and TRBJ1-2; 10 positions agree with TRBD1. The V segment lost 5 bases and the J segment 2 bases; nucleotides outside the gene matches: 5. Germline V lookup: CDR1 MNHEY, CDR2 SVGAGI. The CDR3 consists of 15 residues. CDR3 coding DNA: TGTGCCAGCAGTCCCACGACAGGGGGCAACTATGGCTACACCTTC. Translating gives CASSPTTGGNYGYTF.